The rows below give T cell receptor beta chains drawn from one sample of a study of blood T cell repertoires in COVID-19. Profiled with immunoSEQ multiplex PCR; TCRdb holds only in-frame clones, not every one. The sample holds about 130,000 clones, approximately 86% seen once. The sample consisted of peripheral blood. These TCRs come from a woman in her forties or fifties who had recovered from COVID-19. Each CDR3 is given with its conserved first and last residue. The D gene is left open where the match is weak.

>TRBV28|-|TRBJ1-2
CASSRQATFNNYGYTF
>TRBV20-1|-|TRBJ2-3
CSASVAARTDTQYF
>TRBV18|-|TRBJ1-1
CASSPEGMGTEAFF
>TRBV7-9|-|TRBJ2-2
CASSHDRYTGELFF
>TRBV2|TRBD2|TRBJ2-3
CASLRGAGADTQYF
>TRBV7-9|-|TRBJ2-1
CASSSYLGGAYNEQFF
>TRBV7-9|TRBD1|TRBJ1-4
CASSLGGTGRMEKLFF
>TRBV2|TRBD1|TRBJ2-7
CASSEQGETYEQYF
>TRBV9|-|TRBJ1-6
CASSVGLTNSPLHF
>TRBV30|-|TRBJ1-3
CAWSPDYFGNTIYF
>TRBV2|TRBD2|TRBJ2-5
CASSEALRLGGDWARETQYF
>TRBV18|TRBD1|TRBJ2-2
CASSHVANRGRQGELFF
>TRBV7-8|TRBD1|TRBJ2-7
CASSSPGTGYEQYF
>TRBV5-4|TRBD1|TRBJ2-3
CASSRTGGNTQYF
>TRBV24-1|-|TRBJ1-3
CATSDFGSTPHYSGNTIYF
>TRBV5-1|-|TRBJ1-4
CASWAGGKNEKLFF
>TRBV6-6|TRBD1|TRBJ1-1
CASSLDRRTEAFF
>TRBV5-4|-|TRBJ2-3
CATRPTEPTDTQYF
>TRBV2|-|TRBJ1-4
CASSDGTMVKLFF
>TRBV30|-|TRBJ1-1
CAWRVGDEAFF
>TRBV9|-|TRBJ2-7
CASSVGDSTQKQYF
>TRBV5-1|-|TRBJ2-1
CASSSLPAGAGYNEQFF
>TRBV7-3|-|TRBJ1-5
CASSLTRGSLGRPQHF
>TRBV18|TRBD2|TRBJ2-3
CASSPAGGTDAQYF
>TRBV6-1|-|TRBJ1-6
CASSEIQGYSPLHF
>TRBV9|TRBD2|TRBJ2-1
CASSERGRNREQFF
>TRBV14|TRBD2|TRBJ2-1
CASSDLAGANSYNEQFF
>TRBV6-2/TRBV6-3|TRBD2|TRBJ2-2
CASSYSGLAGDTGELFF
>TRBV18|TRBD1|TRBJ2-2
CASSPRTGGHGELFF
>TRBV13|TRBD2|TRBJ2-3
CASSPGLAGADTQYF
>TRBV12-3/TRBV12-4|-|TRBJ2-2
CASPTKTGELFF
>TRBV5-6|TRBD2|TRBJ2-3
CASSLASGGARDTQYF
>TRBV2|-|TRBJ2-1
CASSDAAPENEQFF
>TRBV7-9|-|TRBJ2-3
CASSASAADTQYF
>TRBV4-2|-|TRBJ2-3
CASSQGLAAPPDTQYF
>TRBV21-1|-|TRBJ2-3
CASGDRGHHTQYF
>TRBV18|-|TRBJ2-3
CASSLVPTRGITDTQYF
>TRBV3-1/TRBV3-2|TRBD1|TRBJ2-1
CASSHSTGSNEQFF
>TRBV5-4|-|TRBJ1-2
CASSLARVEQANYGYTF
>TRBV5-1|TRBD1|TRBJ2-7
CASSLGQGSHEQYF
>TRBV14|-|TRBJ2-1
CATAGQSYNEQFF
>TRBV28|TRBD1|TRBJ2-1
CASSSFIRGTGEDEQFF
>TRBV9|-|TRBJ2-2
CASRPGHTGELFF
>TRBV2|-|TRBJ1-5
CASGEAPGGSNQPQHF
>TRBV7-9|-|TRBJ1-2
CASSLVAVTYGYTF
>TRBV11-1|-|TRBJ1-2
CASSFRTADYGYTF
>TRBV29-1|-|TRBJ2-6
CSVEGGPGANVLTF
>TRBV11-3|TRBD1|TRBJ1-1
CASSSTGSGTEAFF
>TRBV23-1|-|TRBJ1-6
CASSQSDPGREINSPLHF
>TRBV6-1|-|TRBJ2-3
CASSAAMTGSGGTDTQYF